This T cell receptor beta chain was retrieved from a study of T cells in Graves' hyperthyroidism and ophthalmopathy. Amplification targeted TCR beta CDR3 regions from RNA transcripts. First-round RT-PCR targeting the TCR CDR3 was performed with the HTBI primer set. TCRdb recomputed calls from the multiplex PCR reads with MiXCR, one row per CDR3 protein. The sample holds a few hundred thousand distinct CDR3 sequences; around 16% are singletons and the top ten take under 3.5%. This clonotype has a handful of counts. The source of this sequence is a woman in her forties with Graves' ophthalmopathy. Sequencing input: blood.

DNA of the CDR3: TGCGCCAGCAGCTTGGGACAGGGAAGTTATGAGCAGTTCTTC. This translates into CASSLGQGSYEQFF. The chain has TRBV5-1 and TRBJ2-1; 7 nucleotides agree with TRBD1. Germline-derived CDR1 and CDR2 are SGHRS and YFSETQ. The CDR3 loop spans 14 amino acids. V lost 0 bases, J lost 8 bases, and 5 bases stayed unmatched.